The source of this T cell receptor beta chain is a study of identical twins. Germline assignment: CDR1 KGHSH and CDR2 LQKENI. The CDR3 is made up of 14 amino acids. Trimming took 3 bases from V and 3 from J, leaving 9 bases between them. Broader study findings: Out-of-frame alpha sequences shared by twins showed excess low generation probability. Model-predicted out-of-frame TCR alpha sharing fell below observed values in monozygotic twins.

This clonotype was detected ten times or more. Its antigen is unidentified. The cDNA had a unique molecular identifier and a template-switch universal primer site. TCRdb called the 5' RACE reads again in MiXCR, with one record for every CDR3 protein. This table holds about 570,000 distinct CDR3 sequences, more than 9% found once. The same sample was also studied in work on yellow fever vaccine responses in identical twins.

V is TRBV18 and J is TRBJ2-1; possible D gene TRBD1, 5 bases. What was sequenced was PBMCs. The receptor was isolated from a woman aged 18-35 years in good health. The CDR3 nucleotides read TGTGCCAGCTCACCGGGGCTGTACTACAATGAGCAGTTCTTC. Amino acids: CASSPGLYYNEQFF.